Below are 22 T cell receptor beta chains sequenced from a single sample in a study of Ad26.COV2.S vaccination and SARS-CoV-2 variants. Profiling relied on immunoSEQ multiplex PCR, and the TCRdb table lists in-frame clones only, not all of them. This repertoire shows around 370,000 clones, about 91% found once; its top ten account for 3% to 5%. The source material was peripheral blood, sampled after recovery from COVID-19. These receptors were collected from a human donor who had recovered from COVID-19.

The chain carries TRBV19 and TRBJ2-7, with 9 bases fitting TRBD1. The CDR3 has 17 amino acids. Losses at the gene ends were 4 bases for V and 0 bases for J; bases not matched to a gene: 10. CDR1 and CDR2 (germline): LNHDA, SQIVND (reference sequence). The chain's CDR3 is CASSKTAGTGFSYEQYF. The CDR3 DNA is TGTGCCAGTAGTAAAACAGCCGGGACAGGGTTCTCCTACGAGCAGTACTTC.

This clone was seen only once. The J gene is TRBJ2-2, the V gene TRBV4-1; D possibly corresponds to TRBD2 (5 bases). The CDR3 extends over 16 amino acids. Between the trimmed V and J ends, which lost 1 base and 5 bases, there was a span of 14 bases. Germline assignment: CDR1 MGHRA and CDR2 YSYEKL. In DNA, the CDR3 is TGCGCCAGCAGCCAAGTTGTCGGGAAAGGGACCGGGGAGCTGTTTTTT. Its protein is CASSQVVGKGTGELFF.

Only a few counts were recorded for this clone. The sample has other DNA sequences that encode this CDR3 too. The chain joins TRBV19 to TRBJ2-3; no firm D call. Germline V CDR1 and CDR2: LNHDA, SQIVND (reference sequence). This CDR3 has 14 amino acids. V lost 3 bases, J lost 3 bases, and 10 bases lay in between. The CDR3 nucleotides read TGTGCCAGTAGTATTGGACCCGAAACAGATACGCAGTATTTT. This encodes CASSIGPETDTQYF.

This clone showed up just a few times. The V gene is TRBV7-2, the J gene TRBJ2-7; D unresolved. CDR1 and CDR2 (germline): SGHTA, FQGNSA. This CDR3 spans 14 amino acids. V dropped 6 bases and J dropped 0 bases, with 12 bases sitting between them. The CDR3 sequence is CASRGRLTSYEQYF. In DNA form, the CDR3 reads TGTGCCAGCAGAGGCAGGCTAACCTCCTACGAGCAGTACTTC.

The chain is built from TRBV6-5 and TRBJ1-1; tentative D call: TRBD1 (5 bases). This CDR3 comprises 14 residues. Trimming removed 6 bases from V and 7 bases from J, with 18 bases in between. The germline CDR1 and CDR2 sequences are MNHEY and SVGAGI. CDR3 nucleotide sequence: TGTGCCAGCAGACCCGGAGGGGTGAACTTTGAAGCTTTCTTT. Amino acids: CASRPGGVNFEAFF.

The gene calls are TRBV14 and TRBJ2-2; D may be TRBD2 (6 bases). Germline V gene sequence: CDR1 SGHDN, CDR2 FVKESK. CDR3 length: 15 amino acids. V gave up 2 bases and J gave up 5 bases, with 12 bases separating them. The CDR3 nucleotides are TGTGCCAGCAGCCAAAGAACTCTAGCGACCGGGGAGCTGTTTTTT. Amino acid sequence: CASSQRTLATGELFF.

The chain is built from TRBV19 and TRBJ1-4, with a possible D match to TRBD1 (6 bases). V lost 5 bases, J lost 8 bases, and 18 bases lay in between. Germline V gives CDR1 LNHDA, CDR2 SQIVND (reference sequence). This CDR3 has 15 amino acids. The CDR3, as DNA: TGTGCCAGTAGTGAACGGTCCGGGGGCGAAGAAAAACTGTTTTTT. It yields the protein CASSERSGGEEKLFF.

V gene TRBV4-2 combines with J gene TRBJ2-1; 8 bases agree with TRBD2. Looked up from germline, CDR1 is LGHNA and CDR2 is YNFKEQ. CDR3 length: 16 amino acids. The junction had 10 bases not matched to a gene; V was cut back by 4 bases and J by 5 bases. This CDR3 reads CASSPPGGGLNNEQFF. CDR3 bases: TGTGCCAGCAGCCCTCCAGGCGGGGGGCTCAACAATGAGCAGTTCTTC.

This sequence joins TRBV27 and TRBJ2-3; no clear D. The V end lost 3 bases, the J end lost 2 bases, and 6 bases lay between the germline ends. Germline V lookup: CDR1 MNHEY, CDR2 SMNVEV (reference sequence). CDR3 length equals 13 residues. CDR3 nucleotide sequence: TGTGCCAGCAGTTTGTCGGTCACAGATACGCAGTATTTT. As protein: CASSLSVTDTQYF.

This chain connects TRBV5-8 to TRBJ2-2; 12 positions match TRBD1. The trim removed 3 bases at V and 6 bases at J, leaving 12 bases unmatched. In germline, CDR1 is SGHTS, CDR2 YDEGEE. The CDR3 covers 18 residues. DNA for the CDR3: TGTGCCAGCAGCTCAACACCGTCCCGGGACAGGGGGCCCGGGGAGCTGTTTTTT. Protein: CASSSTPSRDRGPGELFF.

This chain connects TRBV18 to TRBJ1-1, with D uncertain. There are 13 residues in the CDR3. Trimming stripped 3 bases from V and 7 bases from J, with 12 bases between. Germline V gene lookup returns CDR1 KGHSH and CDR2 LQKENI. The CDR3 spells CASSPMESLEAFF. The CDR3 bases are TGTGCCAGCTCACCCATGGAGAGCCTTGAAGCTTTCTTT.

This clone has only one observation. The J gene is TRBJ1-2, the V gene TRBV10-3, with D uncertain. The CDR3 runs 15 residues. V shed 5 bases and J shed 0 bases, with 13 bases lying between them. The germline V gene encodes CDR1 ENHRY and CDR2 SYGVKD. The CDR3 sequence is CAISRLGNPNYGYTF. The CDR3 DNA sequence: TGTGCCATCAGTCGTCTAGGGAATCCTAACTATGGCTACACCTTC.

The CDR3 sequence is CASSEVAVAEAFF. CDR3 nucleotide sequence: TGTGCCAGCAGTGAAGTAGCGGTTGCTGAAGCTTTCTTT. This chain joins TRBV6-1 and TRBJ1-1; D is unresolved. Trimming took 1 base from V and 6 from J, leaving 9 bases between them. CDR1 is MNHNS, CDR2 SASEGT, per germline. The CDR3 totals 13 residues.

The chain couples TRBV11-2 to TRBJ2-2, with a possible D match to TRBD2 (5 bases). The CDR3 covers 14 residues. The V gene's germline CDR1 is SGHAT and CDR2 FQNNGV. Trimming shortened V by 6 bases and J by 7 bases, and 15 bases separated the two germline ends. CDR3 in amino acids: CASSPPVEGGELFF. CDR3 in DNA: TGTGCCAGCAGTCCCCCAGTCGAGGGCGGGGAGCTGTTTTTT.

This clone appeared a single time. This same CDR3 is encoded by further DNA sequences in the sample. The chain recombines TRBV18 with TRBJ2-7; 9 bases agree with TRBD1. There are 15 residues in the CDR3. The germline CDR1 and CDR2 sequences are KGHSH and LQKENI. V lost 0 bases and J lost 2; bases outside the gene matches: 2. Written as DNA, the CDR3 is TGTGCCAGCTCACCACCGGGACAGGGAACCTACGAGCAGTACTTC. This codes for CASSPPGQGTYEQYF. The whole variable domain, filled in from reference TRBV18 and TRBJ2-7, reads NAGVMQNPRHLVRRRGQEARLRCSPMKGHSHVYWYRQLPEEGLKFMVYLQKENIIDESGMPKERFSAEFPKEGPSILRIQQVVRGDSAAYFCASSPPGQGTYEQYFGPGTRLTVT.

This clone was detected once. The chain joins TRBV7-9 to TRBJ2-2, with 10 nucleotides matching TRBD2. V lost 5 bases and J lost 5; bases outside the gene matches: 5. The CDR3 covers 15 residues. Germline V CDR1 and CDR2: SEHNR, FQNEAQ (reference sequence). The CDR3 loop reads CASSQRGGRTGELFF. DNA for the CDR3: TGTGCCAGCAGCCAGCGGGGGGGCCGAACCGGGGAGCTGTTTTTT.

V and J are TRBV27 and TRBJ1-4; TRBD1 matches 7 bases. Trimming at V came to 5 bases and at J to 5 bases, leaving 8 bases not matched to a gene. In germline, CDR1 is MNHEY, CDR2 SMNVEV (reference sequence). There are 15 residues in the CDR3. CDR3: CASSLVGQTNEKLFF. Written as DNA, the CDR3 is TGTGCCAGCAGTCTCGTGGGACAGACAAATGAAAAACTGTTTTTT.

J is TRBJ1-4 and V is TRBV6-5; D ambiguous. V lost 11 bases, J lost 4 bases, and 17 bases lay in between. From germline, CDR1 is MNHEY and CDR2 SVGAGI. This CDR3 has 14 residues. The CDR3 spells CACQPRAVNEKLFF. In DNA form, the CDR3 reads TGTGCCTGCCAACCGCGGGCGGTTAATGAAAAACTGTTTTTT.

This chain uses TRBV3-1 (or the pseudogene TRBV3-2) with TRBJ1-1; a weak D match, TRBD1 (6 bases). CDR1 is LGHDT, CDR2 YNNKEL, per germline (reference sequence). V lost 0 bases and J 1 base, leaving 9 bases between the germline ends. This CDR3 contains 15 residues. The CDR3 region is CASSQDQQGNTEAFF. In DNA form, the CDR3 reads TGTGCCAGCAGCCAAGATCAACAGGGGAACACTGAAGCTTTCTTT.

CDR3 region: CASIGKGAGQPQHF. The CDR3 nucleotides are TGTGCCAGTATCGGAAAGGGGGCAGGACAGCCCCAGCATTTT. The rearrangement uses TRBV19 and TRBJ1-5; 7 nucleotides match TRBD1. Germline CDR1 and CDR2: LNHDA and SQIVND (reference sequence). The CDR3 has 14 residues. V lost 7 bases, J lost 7 bases, and 10 bases stayed unmatched.

The rearrangement uses TRBV24-1 and TRBJ2-5; TRBD2 might be the D (6 bases). The ends were cut back, 7 bases at V and 5 bases at J, with 13 bases in the middle. This CDR3 is 13 amino acids long. Germline CDR1 reads KGHDR; CDR2 reads SFDVKD. CDR3 amino acids: CATSDRREETQYF. As DNA, the CDR3 is TGTGCCACCAGCGACAGACGGGAGGAGACCCAGTACTTC.

The DNA of the CDR3 is TGTGCCAGCGTGCCGAGCGGGGGGGCTTCCCGAAAAGAGACCCAGTACTTC. Translation gives CASVPSGGASRKETQYF. The rearrangement uses TRBV7-8 and TRBJ2-5; TRBD2 matches at 10 bases. V was clipped by 8 bases and J by 3 bases; unmatched bases: 15. From germline, CDR1 is SGHVS and CDR2 FQNEAQ. The CDR3 sequence is 17 residues long.